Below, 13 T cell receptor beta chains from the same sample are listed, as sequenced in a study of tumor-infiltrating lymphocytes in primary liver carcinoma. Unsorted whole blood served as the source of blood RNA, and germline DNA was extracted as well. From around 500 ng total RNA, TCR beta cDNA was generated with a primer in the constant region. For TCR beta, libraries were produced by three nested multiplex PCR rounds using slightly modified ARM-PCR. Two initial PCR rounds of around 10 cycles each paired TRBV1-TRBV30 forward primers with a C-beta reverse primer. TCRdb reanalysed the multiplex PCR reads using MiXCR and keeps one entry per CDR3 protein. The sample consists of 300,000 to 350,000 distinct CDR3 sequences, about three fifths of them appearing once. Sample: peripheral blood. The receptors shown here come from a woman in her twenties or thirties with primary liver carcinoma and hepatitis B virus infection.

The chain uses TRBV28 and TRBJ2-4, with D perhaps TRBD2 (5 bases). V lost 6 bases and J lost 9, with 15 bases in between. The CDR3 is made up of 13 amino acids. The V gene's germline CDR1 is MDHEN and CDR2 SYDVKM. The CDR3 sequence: CASSPPPGSIQYF. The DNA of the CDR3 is TGTGCCAGCAGCCCGCCCCCGGGGAGCATTCAGTACTTC.

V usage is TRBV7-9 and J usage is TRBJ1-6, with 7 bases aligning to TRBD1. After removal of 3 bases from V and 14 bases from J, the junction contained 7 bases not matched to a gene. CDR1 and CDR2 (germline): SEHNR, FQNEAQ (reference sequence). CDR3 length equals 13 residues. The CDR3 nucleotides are TGTGCCAGCAGCTTCCCGACAGGGAAAACCCTCCACTTT. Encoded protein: CASSFPTGKTLHF.

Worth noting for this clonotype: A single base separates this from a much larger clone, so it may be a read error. The CDR3 here is CASSSGDYTDTQYF. As DNA, the CDR3 is TGTGCCAGCAGTTCGGGGGATTACACAGATACGCAGTATTTT. The chain uses TRBV6-2 or TRBV6-3 and TRBJ2-3; TRBD2 is a possible D gene (6 bases). Germline CDR1 MNHEY, CDR2 SVGEGT. V lost 4 bases to trimming and J lost 2 bases, with 10 bases between them. The CDR3 sequence is 14 residues long.

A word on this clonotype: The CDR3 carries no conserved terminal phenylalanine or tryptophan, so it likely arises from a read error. CDR3 in amino acids: CASSLAHSVTGELFS. For the CDR3, the DNA is TGTGCCAGCAGCTTGGCACACAGTGTCACAGGGGAGCTGTTTTCT. The chain has TRBV5-6 and TRBJ2-2; no definite D call. The CDR3 has 15 amino acids. From germline, CDR1 is SGHDT and CDR2 YYEEEE. V was pared by 0 bases and J by 8 bases, with 14 bases between.

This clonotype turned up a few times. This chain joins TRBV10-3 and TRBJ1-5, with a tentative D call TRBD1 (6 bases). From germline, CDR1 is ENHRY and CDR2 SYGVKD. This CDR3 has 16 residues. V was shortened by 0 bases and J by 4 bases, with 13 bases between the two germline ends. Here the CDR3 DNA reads TGTGCCATCAGTGAGTCGCAGGGGCTAAAGAATCAGCCCCAGCATTTT. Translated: CAISESQGLKNQPQHF.

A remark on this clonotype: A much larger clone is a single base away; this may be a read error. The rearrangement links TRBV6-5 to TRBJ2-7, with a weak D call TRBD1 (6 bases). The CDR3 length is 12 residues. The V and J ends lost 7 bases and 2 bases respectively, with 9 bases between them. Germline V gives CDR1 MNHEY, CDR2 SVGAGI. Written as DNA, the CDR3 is TGTGCCAGCACCGGGACACCCTACGAGCAGTACTTC. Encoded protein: CASTGTPYEQYF.

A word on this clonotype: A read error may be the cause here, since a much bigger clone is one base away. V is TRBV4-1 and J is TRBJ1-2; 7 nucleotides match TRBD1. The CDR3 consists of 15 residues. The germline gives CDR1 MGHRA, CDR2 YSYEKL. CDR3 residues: CASSQVDRVEYGYIF. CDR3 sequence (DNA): TGCGCCAGCAGCCAAGTAGACAGGGTAGAGTATGGCTACATCTTC.

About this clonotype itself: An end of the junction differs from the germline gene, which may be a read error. The DNA of the CDR3 is TGTGCCAGCACCCCCGGGGTAGGCGGGAGATTCGGTGAGCAGTTGTTC. It specifies CASTPGVGGRFGEQLF. The V gene is TRBV5-4, the J gene TRBJ2-1, with 7 bases identical to TRBD2. CDR1 SGHNT and CDR2 YYREEE come from the germline V gene (reference sequence). The CDR3 consists of 16 residues.

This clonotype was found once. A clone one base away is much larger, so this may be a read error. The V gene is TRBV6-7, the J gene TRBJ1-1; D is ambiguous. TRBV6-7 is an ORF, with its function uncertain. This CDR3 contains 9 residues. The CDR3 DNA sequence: TGTGTCAGCGGAGTTGGGGCTTTCTTT. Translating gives CVSGVGAFF.

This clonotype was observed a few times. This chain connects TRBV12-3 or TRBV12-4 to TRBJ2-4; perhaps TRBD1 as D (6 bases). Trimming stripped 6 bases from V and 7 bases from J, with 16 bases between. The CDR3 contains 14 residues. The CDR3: CASRPRGKSNIQYF. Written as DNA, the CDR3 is TGTGCCAGCAGACCCAGGGGCAAGTCGAACATTCAGTACTTC.

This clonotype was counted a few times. CDR3 in amino acids: CASSQDTALFF. The CDR3 DNA is TGTGCCAGCAGCCAAGATACAGCACTCTTTTTT. The chain recombines TRBV4-2 with TRBJ1-4; D is unclear. The germline V and J ends were trimmed by 0 bases and 17 bases, with 10 bases remaining between them. CDR1 and CDR2 (germline): LGHNA, YNFKEQ. The CDR3 sequence is 11 residues long.

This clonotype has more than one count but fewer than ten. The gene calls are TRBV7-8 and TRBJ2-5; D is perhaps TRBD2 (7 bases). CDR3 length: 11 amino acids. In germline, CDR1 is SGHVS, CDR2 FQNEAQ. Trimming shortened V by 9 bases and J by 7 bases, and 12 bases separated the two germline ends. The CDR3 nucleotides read TGTGCCAGTTGGGGAGGGGGGACCCAGTACTTC. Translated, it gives CASWGGGTQYF. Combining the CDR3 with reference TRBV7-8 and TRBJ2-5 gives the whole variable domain GAGVSQSPRYKVAKRGQDVALRCDPISGHVSLFWYQQALGQGPEFLTYFQNEAQLDKSGLPSDRFFAERPEGSVSTLKIQRTQQEDSAVYLCASWGGGTQYFGPGTRLLVL.

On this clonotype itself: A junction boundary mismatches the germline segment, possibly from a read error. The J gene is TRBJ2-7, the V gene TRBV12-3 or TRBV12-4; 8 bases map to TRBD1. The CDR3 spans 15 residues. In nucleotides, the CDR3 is TGTGCCAGCGGTTTAGCGAGGCCAGGGGGCTACGCGCAGTACTTC. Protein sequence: CASGLARPGGYAQYF.